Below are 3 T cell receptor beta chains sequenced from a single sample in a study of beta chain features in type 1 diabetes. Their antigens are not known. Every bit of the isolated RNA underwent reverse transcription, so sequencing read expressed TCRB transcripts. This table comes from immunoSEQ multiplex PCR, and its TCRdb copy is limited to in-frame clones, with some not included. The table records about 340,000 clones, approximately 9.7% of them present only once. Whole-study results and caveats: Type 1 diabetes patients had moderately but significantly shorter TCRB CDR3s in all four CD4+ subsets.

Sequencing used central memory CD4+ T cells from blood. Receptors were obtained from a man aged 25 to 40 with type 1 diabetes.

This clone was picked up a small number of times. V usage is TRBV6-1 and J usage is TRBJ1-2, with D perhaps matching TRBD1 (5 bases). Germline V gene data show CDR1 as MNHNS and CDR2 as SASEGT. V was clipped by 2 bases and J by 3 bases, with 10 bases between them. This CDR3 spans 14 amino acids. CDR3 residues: CASSETQGDYGYTF. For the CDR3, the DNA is TGTGCCAGCAGTGAAACTCAAGGGGACTATGGCTACACCTTC.

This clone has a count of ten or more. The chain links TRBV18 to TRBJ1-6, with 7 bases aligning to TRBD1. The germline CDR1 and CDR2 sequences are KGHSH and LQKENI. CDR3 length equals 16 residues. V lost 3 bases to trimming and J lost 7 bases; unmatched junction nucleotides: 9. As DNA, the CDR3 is TGTGCCAGCTCACCGCTTGAGGGGGCGGAGAATTCACCCCTCCACTTT. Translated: CASSPLEGAENSPLHF.

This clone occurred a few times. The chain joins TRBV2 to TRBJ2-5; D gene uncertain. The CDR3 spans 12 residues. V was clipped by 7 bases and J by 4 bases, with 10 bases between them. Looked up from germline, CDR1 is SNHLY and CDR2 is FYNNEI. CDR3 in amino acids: CASKTHRETQYF. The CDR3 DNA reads TGTGCCAGCAAGACCCACCGAGAGACCCAGTACTTC.